The clone carrying this T cell receptor (beta chain) was seen only a few times. The antigen remains unidentified. This record comes from a study of glioma-infiltrating T cells. Whole-study results and caveats: Above-expected tissue-blood divergence occurred in all gliomas, most in low-grade ones.

The CDR3 has 15 residues. Germline V gives CDR1 SGDLS, CDR2 YYNGEE. V lost 2 bases to trimming and J lost 7 bases; unmatched junction nucleotides: 6. TCR alpha and beta CDR3 regions were amplified from RNA using iRepertoire nested multiplex PCR. One-step reverse transcription and amplification started from approximately 100-400 ng of tissue mRNA or PBMC total RNA. TCRdb itself ran the multiplex PCR reads through MiXCR, one entry per CDR3 protein. The table has about 110,000 distinct CDR3 sequences, approximately 26% seen once. The source of this sequence is a human donor with low-grade glioma or glioblastoma, undergoing nonglioma brain surgery, or in good health (not recorded which). This chain uses TRBV9 with TRBJ1-6; 7 positions agree with TRBD1. The sequenced sample was glioma tissue, nonneoplastic brain tissue, or PBMCs (not recorded which). CDR3 coding DNA: TGTGCCAGCAGCGTCGGGGACAGCTTGAATTCACCCCTCCACTTT. This gives the protein CASSVGDSLNSPLHF.